What follows describes a single T cell receptor (beta chain). The ends lost 5 bases at V and 3 bases at J; junction bases unmatched: 10. The CDR3 has 15 amino acids. The germline V gene encodes CDR1 GTSNPN and CDR2 SVGIG (reference sequence). These data are taken from a study of blood T cell repertoires in COVID-19. Assay: immunoSEQ multiplex PCR; the TCRdb copy retains only in-frame clones and omits some. The sample includes over 150,000 clones, 79% of them seen just once. V gene TRBV30 combines with J gene TRBJ1-2; 9 bases line up with TRBD1. The receptor was derived from a woman aged 70 to 79 in a cohort exposed to, infected with or recovered from COVID-19 (not recorded which). The sample comprised PBMCs or T cells enriched from blood (not recorded which). The CDR3 DNA is TGTGCCTGGGCCGGGACAGGGAACTCTTACTATGGCTACACCTTC. Translated, it gives CAWAGTGNSYYGYTF.